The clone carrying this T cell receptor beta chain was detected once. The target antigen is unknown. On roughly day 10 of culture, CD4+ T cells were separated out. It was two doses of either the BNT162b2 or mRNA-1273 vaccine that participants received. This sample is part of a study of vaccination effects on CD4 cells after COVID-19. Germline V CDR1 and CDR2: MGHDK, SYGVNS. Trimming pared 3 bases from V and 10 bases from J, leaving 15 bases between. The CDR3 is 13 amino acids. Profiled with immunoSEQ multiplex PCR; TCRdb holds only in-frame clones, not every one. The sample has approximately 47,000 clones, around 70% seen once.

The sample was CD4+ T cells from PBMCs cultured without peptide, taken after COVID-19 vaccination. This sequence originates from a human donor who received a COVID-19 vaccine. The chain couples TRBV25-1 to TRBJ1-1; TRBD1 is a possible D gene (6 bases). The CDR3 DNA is TGTGCCAGCAGTGAGACCTACAGGGAGCGAGCTTTCTTT. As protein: CASSETYRERAFF.